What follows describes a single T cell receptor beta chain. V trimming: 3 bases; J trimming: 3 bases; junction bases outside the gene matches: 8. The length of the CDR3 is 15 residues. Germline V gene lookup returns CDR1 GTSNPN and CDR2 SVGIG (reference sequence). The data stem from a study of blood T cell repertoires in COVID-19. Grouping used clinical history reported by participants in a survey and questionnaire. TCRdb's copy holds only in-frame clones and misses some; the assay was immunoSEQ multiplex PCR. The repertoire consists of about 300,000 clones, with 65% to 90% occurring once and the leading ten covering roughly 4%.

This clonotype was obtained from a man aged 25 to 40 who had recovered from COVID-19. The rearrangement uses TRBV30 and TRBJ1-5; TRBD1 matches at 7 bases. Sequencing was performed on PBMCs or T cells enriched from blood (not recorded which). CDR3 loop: CAWSKDRDVNQPQHF. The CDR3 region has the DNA TGTGCCTGGAGCAAAGACAGGGACGTCAATCAGCCCCAGCATTTT.